The subject of this entry is one T cell receptor (beta chain). Antigen: not known. From germline, CDR1 is SGHRS and CDR2 YFSETQ. Trimming took off 5 bases at V and 4 bases at J, with 12 bases between the two ends. The CDR3 contains 13 residues. Described time point: identical approximately nine-day culture without peptide (control). The data are from a study of PD-1 blockade in mismatch repair-deficient tumors. The table came from immunoSEQ multiplex PCR; TCRdb's copy has only in-frame clones and leaves some out. The sample gives some 14,000 clones, 65% to 90% of which show up once; more than 9.5% is in the top ten.

This clonotype originated in an adult with mismatch repair-deficient cancer. Sequenced here: cells cultured in vitro, sampled from a patient treated with pembrolizumab. The V gene is TRBV5-1, the J gene TRBJ1-2; no definite D call. Written as DNA, the CDR3 is TGCGCCAGCAGTACCGAGGGATTCTATGGCTACACCTTC. Protein product: CASSTEGFYGYTF.